Below, 9 T cell receptor beta chains from the same sample are listed, as sequenced in a study of T cells after yellow fever vaccination. TCRdb itself ran the 5' RACE reads through MiXCR, one entry per CDR3 protein. The table lists roughly 520,000 distinct CDR3 sequences, about a fifth of them singletons. Sequenced material: PBMCs, taken roughly 23 days after the first yellow fever vaccination. These receptors were obtained from a man aged 18 to 30 who received the YFV17D yellow fever vaccine.

This clonotype has just a few counts. The chain combines TRBV20-1 with TRBJ2-3; no clear D gene. In germline, CDR1 is DFQATT, CDR2 SNEGSKA (reference sequence). The CDR3 spans 13 residues. The V end was cut by 3 bases, the J end by 3 bases, with 10 bases between. The DNA of the CDR3 is TGCAGTGCTAGTAAGACCTTAACAGATACGCAGTATTTT. Translated, it gives CSASKTLTDTQYF.

The chain couples TRBV11-2 to TRBJ2-1; possibly TRBD2 for D (5 bases). This CDR3 spans 13 amino acids. V lost 3 bases, J lost 9 bases, and 12 bases lay in between. Germline V lookup: CDR1 SGHAT, CDR2 FQNNGV. The CDR3 sequence: CASSFDRGSEQFF. The CDR3 bases are TGTGCCAGCAGCTTCGATCGAGGGAGTGAGCAGTTCTTC.

The table lists this clonotype with a few counts. A much larger clonotype is one base distant, so this may be a read error. This chain connects TRBV7-9 to TRBJ2-2; D ambiguous. V was clipped by 1 base and J by 0 bases, with 3 bases between them. From germline, CDR1 is SEHNR and CDR2 FQNEAQ (reference sequence). This CDR3 has 14 amino acids. In DNA form, the CDR3 reads TGTGCCAGCAGCTTAGTGGCGAACACCGGGGAGCTGTTTTTT. It encodes CASSLVANTGELFF.

The chain employs TRBV4-1 and TRBJ2-3; 9 bases line up with TRBD2. J was trimmed by 5 bases and V by 3 bases; bases with no gene match: 9. This CDR3 contains 16 residues. The germline gives CDR1 MGHRA, CDR2 YSYEKL. CDR3 amino acids: CASSHGAGGNRDTQYF. For the CDR3, the DNA is TGCGCCAGCAGCCATGGCGCGGGGGGGAATAGAGATACGCAGTATTTT.

This rearrangement joins TRBV6-2 or TRBV6-3 to TRBJ2-1; a possible D gene is TRBD2 (6 bases). V was shortened by 0 bases and J by 4 bases, with 13 bases between the two germline ends. This CDR3 is built from 16 residues. The germline V gene has CDR1 MNHEY and CDR2 SVGEGT. CDR3 in amino acids: CASSYSSGRRYNEQFF. The CDR3, as DNA: TGTGCCAGCAGTTACTCTAGCGGAAGAAGGTACAATGAGCAGTTCTTC.

In this sample, this clonotype turned up a few times. The chain joins TRBV5-1 to TRBJ2-3; 13 bases are a match to TRBD2. Losses at the gene ends were 3 bases for V and 4 bases for J; bases not matched to a gene: 5. Germline V gene sequence: CDR1 SGHRS, CDR2 YFSETQ. This CDR3 spans 16 amino acids. CDR3 DNA sequence: TGCGCCAGCAGCTGGGGACTAGCGGGGATGTCAGATACGCAGTATTTT. It is translated as CASSWGLAGMSDTQYF.

This clonotype was picked up a small number of times. CDR3: CASRSRGSYNEQFF. CDR3 nucleotide sequence: TGTGCCAGCAGGAGTAGGGGTTCCTACAATGAGCAGTTCTTC. The chain links TRBV2 to TRBJ2-1; possibly TRBD1 for D (5 bases). The CDR3 is 14 amino acids. Germline V CDR1 and CDR2: SNHLY, FYNNEI. Deletions cut 6 bases from V and 1 base from J, with 10 bases between.

The genes are TRBV5-1 and TRBJ2-3, with 10 positions matching TRBD2. Germline V gene sequence: CDR1 SGHRS, CDR2 YFSETQ. V lost 3 bases to trimming and J lost 2 bases; unmatched junction nucleotides: 6. The CDR3 spans 16 residues. The CDR3 protein is CASSSPAGGLTDTQYF. The CDR3 DNA is TGCGCCAGCAGCTCCCCAGCGGGGGGGCTCACAGATACGCAGTATTTT.

The chain recombines TRBV5-8 with TRBJ2-2; 7 bases line up with TRBD1. From germline, CDR1 is SGHTS and CDR2 YDEGEE. Germline trimming cut 2 bases from V and 1 base from J; bases unmatched to any gene: 8. This CDR3 has 17 amino acids. The CDR3 is CASSLERDSLNTGELFF. Written as DNA, the CDR3 is TGTGCCAGCAGCTTAGAAAGGGACAGCCTGAACACCGGGGAGCTGTTTTTT.